One and the same sample provided the 21 T cell receptor beta chains below, sequenced in a study of blood T cell repertoires in COVID-19. Only in-frame clones appear in the TCRdb table, and some are missing; sequencing was by immunoSEQ multiplex PCR. The data contain 120,000 or so clones, almost 90% of them seen just once; the ten biggest clones take up approximately 0.81%. Sequences were obtained from peripheral blood. These receptors originate from a woman in her forties or fifties with active or convalescent COVID-19.

The chain couples TRBV5-5 to TRBJ2-7; 10 bases agree with TRBD1. Germline loops: CDR1 SGHKS, CDR2 YYEKEE (reference sequence). The junction had 8 bases not matched to a gene; V was cut back by 3 bases and J by 5 bases. This CDR3 region has 15 residues. CDR3 in DNA: TGTGCCAGCAGCTACCCCGTTGGACAGGGGGACGAGCAGTACTTC. Its protein is CASSYPVGQGDEQYF. Using reference TRBV5-5 and TRBJ2-7 for the parts outside the CDR3, the full variable domain is DAGVTQSPTHLIKTRGQQVTLRCSPISGHKSVSWYQQVLGQGPQFIFQYYEKEERGRGNFPDRFSARQFPNYSSELNVNALLLGDSALYLCASSYPVGQGDEQYFGPGTRLTVT.

This clone has a handful of counts. J is TRBJ1-3 and V is TRBV10-2; D perhaps matches TRBD1 (6 bases). Trimming pared 6 bases from V and 1 base from J, leaving 13 bases between. The length of the CDR3 is 15 residues. Germline CDR1 and CDR2: WSHSY and SAAADI. CDR3 DNA: TGCGCCAGCAGGGAATCAGGGGCATCTGGAAACACCATATATTTT. This translates into CASRESGASGNTIYF.

V and J are TRBV5-1 and TRBJ2-7; 7 nucleotides line up with TRBD1. V was clipped by 4 bases and J by 5 bases; unmatched bases: 18. CDR1 SGHRS and CDR2 YFSETQ come from the germline V gene. The CDR3 extends over 17 amino acids. DNA of the CDR3: TGCGCCAGCAGCCCGCGCTATGGAGACAGGGCTCCGGACGAGCAGTACTTC. It encodes CASSPRYGDRAPDEQYF.

In its sample, this clone was seen a few times. Its ends do not fully match the called genes, so a read error is possible. The chain links TRBV5-6 to TRBJ1-6, with TRBD1 matching 9 bases. This CDR3 is 11 amino acids long. Looked up from germline, CDR1 is SGHDT and CDR2 is YYEEEE. CDR3 bases: TGTGCCAGCAGCCCCGGACAGGGGCCGCCCTTT. This sequence encodes CASSPGQGPPF.

This clone was detected once. Other DNA sequences in this specimen translate into the identical CDR3. The chain has TRBV19 and TRBJ2-7; tentatively, D is TRBD2 (5 bases). This CDR3 comprises 14 residues. Trimming took 2 bases from V and 0 from J, leaving 8 bases between them. Germline V gives CDR1 LNHDA, CDR2 SQIVND (reference sequence). The CDR3 sequence is CASSISGSSYEQYF. The CDR3 DNA reads as TGTGCCAGTAGTATATCGGGGAGCTCCTACGAGCAGTACTTC. The whole variable domain, filled in from reference TRBV19 and TRBJ2-7, reads DGGITQSPKYLFRKEGQNVTLSCEQNLNHDAMYWYRQDPGQGLRLIYYSQIVNDFQKGDIAEGYSVSREKKESFPLTVTSAQKNPTAFYLCASSISGSSYEQYFGPGTRLTVT.

The chain joins TRBV10-3 to TRBJ2-3, with D perhaps matching TRBD1 (6 bases). The CDR3 totals 13 residues. Germline values: CDR1 ENHRY, CDR2 SYGVKD. Trimming left V 8 bases short and J 0 bases short, with 9 bases between. This CDR3 is CAIGRGSTDTQYF. In DNA form, the CDR3 reads TGTGCCATCGGCAGGGGTAGCACAGATACGCAGTATTTT.

The sample holds one count of this clone. The chain has TRBV27 and TRBJ2-7; a possible D gene is TRBD2 (6 bases). The CDR3 loop spans 14 amino acids. Trimming left V 3 bases short and J 1 base short, with 10 bases between. Germline CDR1 is MNHEY and CDR2 is SMNVEV (reference sequence). CDR3 in DNA: TGTGCCAGCAGTTTTTTCGGGAGTTCCTACGAGCAGTACTTC. Protein sequence: CASSFFGSSYEQYF.

The chain is built from TRBV4-3 and TRBJ2-3, with D possibly matching TRBD2 (6 bases). This CDR3 contains 14 residues. The V end was cut by 4 bases, the J end by 4 bases, with 12 bases between. The germline gives CDR1 LGHNA, CDR2 YSLEER. In DNA form, the CDR3 reads TGCGCCAGCAGCCCACGGCCTAGCGCAGATACGCAGTATTTT. Translating gives CASSPRPSADTQYF.

This chain connects TRBV19 to TRBJ2-5, with a possible D match to TRBD1 (6 bases). V was pared by 1 base and J by 2 bases, with 8 bases between. Germline-derived CDR1 and CDR2 are LNHDA and SQIVND (reference sequence). The CDR3 sequence is 14 residues long. The CDR3 loop reads CASSIVRGQETQYF. In DNA, the CDR3 is TGTGCCAGTAGTATAGTCAGGGGTCAAGAGACCCAGTACTTC. The whole variable domain, filled in from reference TRBV19 and TRBJ2-5, reads DGGITQSPKYLFRKEGQNVTLSCEQNLNHDAMYWYRQDPGQGLRLIYYSQIVNDFQKGDIAEGYSVSREKKESFPLTVTSAQKNPTAFYLCASSIVRGQETQYFGPGTRLLVL.

This chain uses TRBV12-3 or TRBV12-4 with TRBJ1-6, with D hard to call. Trimming left V 3 bases short and J 10 bases short, with 10 bases between. This CDR3 has 13 amino acids. The CDR3 DNA is TGTGCCAGCAGTTTGGGTGTGCGGTCACCCCTCCACTTT. Its translation: CASSLGVRSPLHF.

The chain carries TRBV29-1 and TRBJ2-5; D unresolved. V was cut by 6 bases and J by 3 bases, with 5 bases left in between. The CDR3 length is 10 residues. Germline loops: CDR1 SQVTM, CDR2 ANQGSEA. CDR3 loop: CSVAEETQYF. CDR3 sequence (DNA): TGCAGCGTGGCCGAAGAGACCCAGTACTTC.

The chain joins TRBV19 to TRBJ2-7; D uncertain. The CDR3 consists of 13 residues. The V gene's germline CDR1 is LNHDA and CDR2 SQIVND (reference sequence). Deletions cut 5 bases from V and 2 bases from J, with 10 bases between. The CDR3 DNA follows: TGTGCCAGTAGTCTGCAGGTAACCTACGAGCAGTACTTC. Amino acids: CASSLQVTYEQYF.

This sequence joins TRBV25-1 and TRBJ2-5, with 8 bases fitting TRBD1. J was trimmed by 5 bases and V by 7 bases; bases with no gene match: 9. CDR1 is MGHDK, CDR2 SYGVNS, per germline. The CDR3 extends over 14 amino acids. The CDR3 region has the DNA TGTGCCAGCACTGGGCAGGGGGCTTGGGAGACCCAGTACTTC. As protein: CASTGQGAWETQYF.

The J gene is TRBJ1-4, the V gene TRBV15; 9 nucleotides match TRBD1. CDR3 length: 15 amino acids. V lost 1 base to trimming and J lost 8 bases; unmatched junction nucleotides: 5. Germline-derived CDR1 and CDR2 are LNHNV and YYDKDF (reference sequence). The CDR3 coding sequence is TGTGCCACCAGCAGAGGGGGACAGGGAATGGAAAAACTGTTTTTT. Its protein product is CATSRGGQGMEKLFF.

The sample holds a few counts of this clone. V gene TRBV19 combines with J gene TRBJ2-3; D is perhaps TRBD2 (6 bases). The CDR3 sequence is 16 residues long. Looked up from germline, CDR1 is LNHDA and CDR2 is SQIVND (reference sequence). Trimming took off 5 bases at V and 1 base at J, with 16 bases between the two ends. CDR3 bases: TGTGCCAGTAGTCCCCGGCCGGGAGAAGGCACAGATACGCAGTATTTT. Residues: CASSPRPGEGTDTQYF.

The rearrangement links TRBV11-3 to TRBJ2-1, with D tentatively TRBD2 (7 bases). Trimming removed 1 base at V and 8 bases at J, with 24 bases between. This CDR3 comprises 18 residues. The germline gives CDR1 SGHNT, CDR2 YENEEA. The CDR3 reads CASSLGGGGFGIHDEQFF. CDR3 bases: TGTGCCAGCAGCTTAGGAGGGGGGGGTTTCGGGATCCACGATGAGCAGTTCTTC.

V usage is TRBV18 and J usage is TRBJ2-5; D perhaps matches TRBD1 (6 bases). The CDR3 length is 13 residues. V gave up 1 base and J gave up 5 bases, with 8 bases separating them. Looked up from germline, CDR1 is KGHSH and CDR2 is LQKENI. The CDR3 sequence is CASSPHREETQYF. The CDR3 DNA sequence: TGTGCCAGCTCACCACACAGGGAGGAGACCCAGTACTTC.

This chain joins TRBV5-1 and TRBJ2-2; TRBD1 might be the D (6 bases). This CDR3 contains 15 residues. V dropped 6 bases and J dropped 6 bases, with 18 bases sitting between them. Germline CDR1 and CDR2: SGHRS and YFSETQ. This CDR3 reads CASTFSEQGSGELFF. The CDR3 nucleotides are TGCGCCAGCACCTTTTCCGAACAGGGATCCGGGGAGCTGTTTTTT.

The chain is built from TRBV9 and TRBJ2-3, with 7 positions matching TRBD2. The CDR3 extends over 15 amino acids. Germline V gene sequence: CDR1 SGDLS, CDR2 YYNGEE. V trimming: 4 bases; J trimming: 0 bases; junction bases outside the gene matches: 5. The CDR3 DNA sequence: TGTGCCAGCAGCAAGCTAGCGGTAAGCACAGATACGCAGTATTTT. It encodes CASSKLAVSTDTQYF.

CDR3 sequence: CASSGDSLTYGYTF. DNA of the CDR3: TGTGCCAGCAGTGGGGACAGCCTAACTTATGGCTACACCTTC. The chain recombines TRBV2 with TRBJ1-2; 7 positions match TRBD1. Germline loops: CDR1 SNHLY, CDR2 FYNNEI. The CDR3 totals 14 residues. Trimming took 4 bases from V and 5 from J; bases not matched to a gene: 7.

The chain employs TRBV27 and TRBJ2-7, with TRBD2 identical over 11 bases. Per germline, CDR1 MNHEY and CDR2 SMNVEV (reference sequence). The J segment lost 4 bases and the V segment lost 5 bases, leaving 4 bases of the junction unmatched. The CDR3 is 14 amino acids. The CDR3 loop reads CASSVGTSGYEQYF. The CDR3 DNA sequence: TGTGCCAGCAGTGTAGGGACTAGCGGTTACGAGCAGTACTTC.